A selection of T cell receptor beta chains follows, all from one sample in a study of blood T cell repertoires in COVID-19. Profiled with immunoSEQ multiplex PCR; TCRdb holds only in-frame clones, not every one. The table shows some 250,000 clones, with 85% to 90% occurring only once. The sequenced sample was peripheral blood. The origin of the receptors is a man aged 60 to 69 with acute or convalescent COVID-19. CDR3s include the opening cysteine and the closing phenylalanine or tryptophan. The D gene is left open where the match is weak. Expanded clones are given a class, and other clones once, few, many or no size at all.

j_call v_call d_call clone_size cdr3_nt cdr3_aa
TRBJ1-5 TRBV29-1 . . TGCAGCCCCATTCCGCGACAGATCAATCAGCCCCAGCATTTT CSPIPRQINQPQHF
TRBJ2-3 TRBV12-3/TRBV12-4 . . TGTGCCAGCAGGACGACAGCGACAGATACGCAGTATTTT CASRTTATDTQYF
TRBJ1-5 TRBV27 . . TGTGCCAGCAGGTATAGAGCAGGGACACATCAGCCCCAGCATTTT CASRYRAGTHQPQHF
TRBJ1-1 TRBV7-8 . . TGTGCCAGCAGCTCCCCTGCCCGAGGATACACTGAAGCTTTCTTT CASSSPARGYTEAFF
TRBJ2-2 TRBV24-1 TRBD2 . TGTGCCACCAGTGATCCAACTAGCGGGACCTACACCGGGGAGCTGTTTTTT CATSDPTSGTYTGELFF
TRBJ2-3 TRBV30 TRBD1 . TGTGCCTGGACAGGGACAGCTAGCACAGATACGCAGTATTTT CAWTGTASTDTQYF
TRBJ1-2 TRBV11-3 TRBD1 . TGTGCCAGCAGCTTGCGACAGGGGGCTGGGGGCTACACCTTC CASSLRQGAGGYTF
TRBJ2-1 TRBV11-1 TRBD2 once TGTGCCAGCAGCTTGGGGACTAGCGGGACGGATGAGCAGTTCTTC CASSLGTSGTDEQFF
TRBJ1-1 TRBV19 . . TGTGCCAGTATTTACCCGGGACTGCCGGCAAGGGGCATTCTCGCTGAAGCTTTCTTT CASIYPGLPARGILAEAFF
TRBJ2-1 TRBV5-6 . once TGTGCCAGCAGCCCTACAGGAAGGGACAATGAGCAGTTCTTC CASSPTGRDNEQFF
TRBJ1-5 TRBV6-2/TRBV6-3 TRBD1 . TGTGCCAGCAGTTACGGGACAGGACTTAGCAATCAGCCCCAGCATTTT CASSYGTGLSNQPQHF
TRBJ2-7 TRBV5-1 . . TGCGCCAGCAGCGGAGGGTACTCCACGTTACACGAGCAGTACTTC CASSGGYSTLHEQYF
TRBJ2-7 TRBV3-1/TRBV3-2 TRBD1 few TGTGCCAGCAGCCACCGGGGACAGGGGGAGGCCTACGAGCAGTACTTC CASSHRGQGEAYEQYF
TRBJ1-4 TRBV18 TRBD1 . TGTGCCAGCTCACCCGGACAGGATAATGAAAAACTGTTTTTT CASSPGQDNEKLFF
TRBJ2-3 TRBV6-2/TRBV6-3 TRBD2 . TGTGCCAGCAGTTTATCAGGGACTAGCGGGAGACCTAGCACAGATACGCAGTATTTT CASSLSGTSGRPSTDTQYF
TRBJ1-1 TRBV19 . once TGTGCCAGTAGACACGGGGGAAACACTGAAGCTTTCTTT CASRHGGNTEAFF
TRBJ2-1 TRBV28 . . TGTGCCAGCAGTTTAATAGGGGGTCTTGTGGACAATGAGCAGTTCTTC CASSLIGGLVDNEQFF
TRBJ2-3 TRBV7-3 TRBD2 . TGTGCCAGCAGCTTAACGCCCCTTCGACTAGCGGGAGGGTCAGATACGCAGTATTTT CASSLTPLRLAGGSDTQYF
TRBJ2-2 TRBV4-2 . . TGTGCCAGCACCCGGGAACGGGCCTACACCGGGAAGCTGTTTTTT CASTRERAYTGKLFF
TRBJ2-7 TRBV25-1 . . TGTGCCAGCAGGGTAGCGAGCGACTACGAGCAGTACTTC CASRVASDYEQYF
TRBJ2-5 TRBV3-1/TRBV3-2 TRBD2 . TGTGCCAGCAGCCAAGGGATACTAGCGGGAGGGAAGACCCAGTACTTC CASSQGILAGGKTQYF
TRBJ2-7 TRBV11-3 . few TGTGCCAGCAGCTTAGACAGGTCCTACGAGCAGTACTTC CASSLDRSYEQYF
TRBJ1-1 TRBV6-5 TRBD1 . TGTGCCAGCAGAGGACAGGGGTTAGTTGGTACTGAAGCTTTCTTT CASRGQGLVGTEAFF
TRBJ2-3 TRBV19 TRBD2 . TGTGCCAGTAACCCACGGACTAGCGGGAGGGCGGGAGATACGCAGTATTTT CASNPRTSGRAGDTQYF
TRBJ2-6 TRBV27 TRBD2 . TGTGCCAGCAGTTCCCAGGTCTCTAGCGGGAGTTACGCTGGGGCCAACGTCCTGACTTTC CASSSQVSSGSYAGANVLTF
TRBJ1-1 TRBV30 . once TGTGCCTGGTCTGGAGGGGTGTACACTGAAGCTTTCTTT CAWSGGVYTEAFF
TRBJ2-7 TRBV5-4 . . TGTGCCAGCAGCCTTAACGCCAGGCCTACCTACGAGCAGTACTTC CASSLNARPTYEQYF
TRBJ1-2 TRBV5-4 TRBD1 . TGTGCCAGCAGCTTGGTGGGACAGGGGGAGAGCTACACCTTC CASSLVGQGESYTF
TRBJ2-7 TRBV6-5 . . TGTGCCAGCAGTTACACCCGTACAGTTTCCTACGAGCAGTACTTC CASSYTRTVSYEQYF
TRBJ1-6 TRBV11-3 . . TGTGCCAGCAGCTTAGATCGGGGTTCACCCCTCCACTTT CASSLDRGSPLHF
TRBJ2-7 TRBV2 TRBD2 many TGTGCCAGCAGGGACAGCGGGAGGGCCGCAGGCGAGCAGTACTTC CASRDSGRAAGEQYF
TRBJ1-6 TRBV27 TRBD1 once TGTGCCAGCAGTTTAAGGGGGCAAGTGTGGAATTCACCCCTCCACTTT CASSLRGQVWNSPLHF
TRBJ2-7 TRBV29-1 . . TGCAGCGTGCTAGTCTACGAGCAGTACTTC CSVLVYEQYF
TRBJ2-2 TRBV6-4 . . TGTGCCAGCAGTGAAGGGGATTTCGGCGGGGAGCTGTTTTTT CASSEGDFGGELFF
TRBJ1-1 TRBV9 TRBD1 . TGTGCCAGCAGCCCGCGGGACAGGGGTAATACTGAAGCTTTCTTT CASSPRDRGNTEAFF
TRBJ2-3 TRBV19 TRBD1 . TGTGCCAGTAGTATGGGGACAGGGAGATCCACAGATACGCAGTATTTT CASSMGTGRSTDTQYF
TRBJ1-4 TRBV19 . . TGTGCCAGTAGTATAGAGTTCGGAGAGGGAAAAAAACTGTTTTTT CASSIEFGEGKKLFF
TRBJ2-5 TRBV9 . . TGTGCCAGCAGCGTAGGACCGGGACTGGGGGAGACCCAGTACTTC CASSVGPGLGETQYF
TRBJ2-1 TRBV5-4 TRBD1 . TGTGCCAGCAGCTGGGACAGGGGGTTCTACAATGAGCAGTTCTTC CASSWDRGFYNEQFF
TRBJ2-2 TRBV6-5 TRBD2 . TGTGCCAGCAGTTACTCGAGCGGGGCCACCGGGGAGCTGTTTTTT CASSYSSGATGELFF
TRBJ2-5 TRBV10-3 . . TGTGCCATCAGTGAGACCGGAGCAGAGACCCAGTACTTC CAISETGAETQYF
TRBJ1-1 TRBV27 TRBD1 . TGTGCCAGCAGTCCCCCAGGGGGCCCGGGAGGCACTGAAGCTTTCTTT CASSPPGGPGGTEAFF
TRBJ1-5 TRBV19 TRBD1 few TGTGCCAGTAGAGGGACAGTAAGCAATCAGCCCCAGCATTTT CASRGTVSNQPQHF
TRBJ1-6 TRBV6-6 TRBD1 . TGTGCCAGCACTCGCCCGGACAGGAGCTCCTATAATTCACCCCTCCACTTT CASTRPDRSSYNSPLHF
TRBJ2-2 TRBV9 TRBD2 . TGTGCCAGCAGCGTAGGTGGACTAGCCGACAACACCGGGGAGCTGTTTTTT CASSVGGLADNTGELFF
TRBJ2-4 TRBV3-1/TRBV3-2 . . TGTGCCAGCAGCCCTCGGACTACTCTAGCCAAAAACATTCAGTACTTC CASSPRTTLAKNIQYF
TRBJ2-5 TRBV11-3 TRBD2 once TGTGCCAGCAGCTTCGCCGGGACTAGCGGTAACCAAGAGACCCAGTACTTC CASSFAGTSGNQETQYF
TRBJ1-2 TRBV5-1 TRBD1 few TGCGCCAGCAGCTTACAGGGGGCCGGTGGCTACACCTTC CASSLQGAGGYTF
TRBJ2-7 TRBV6-2/TRBV6-3 . . TGTGCCAGCAGTCGGGACTTACAAGCCTCCTACGAGCAGTACTTC CASSRDLQASYEQYF
TRBJ2-1 TRBV11-3 TRBD1 . TGTGCCAGCAGCTTAAGGGACAGCCAAACCCAGTCCTACAATGAGCAGTTCTTC CASSLRDSQTQSYNEQFF
TRBJ2-3 TRBV7-3 . once TGTGCCAGCAGCTCCCCTGGAGTAGGCACAGATACGCAGTATTTT CASSSPGVGTDTQYF
TRBJ2-5 TRBV6-5 TRBD2 . TGTGCCAGCAGTTATGGGCTAGCGGGATTATTTACCCAGTACTTC CASSYGLAGLFTQYF
TRBJ2-4 TRBV19 TRBD2 . TGTGCCAGTAGTCCCCAGGGAGGGGTGAACATTCAGTACTTC CASSPQGGVNIQYF
TRBJ1-2 TRBV11-3 . . TGTGCCAGCAGCTTAGCCCGAGGCAGGGCGAACTATGGCTACACCTTC CASSLARGRANYGYTF
TRBJ1-1 TRBV5-1 . . TGCGCCACCTCGTGGCAGGGTGACACTGAAGCTTTCTTT CATSWQGDTEAFF